This T cell receptor (beta chain) was recorded in a study of blood T cell repertoires in COVID-19. The V end lost 1 base, the J end lost 0 bases, and 5 bases lay between the germline ends. This CDR3 is built from 14 residues. Germline CDR1 and CDR2: SGHRS and YFSETQ. Under the authors' procedure: It was from reference gene primer amplification that nucleated cell counts were estimated. Sequencing was performed with immunoSEQ multiplex PCR; in TCRdb, only in-frame clones are kept and a portion is missing. The V and J calls and the clone size are those of that table, but D and trimming were determined from the DNA. The data contain about 140,000 clones, roughly four fifths of them singletons.

Input material: peripheral blood. This clonotype was obtained from a woman older than 75 in a cohort sampled during active or convalescent COVID-19. This chain connects TRBV5-1 to TRBJ1-3; D unclear. The CDR3, as DNA: TGCGCCAGCAGCTTGCTAGACTCTGGAAACACCATATATTTT. This gives the protein CASSLLDSGNTIYF.